This is a list of T cell receptor beta chains from one sample in a study of PD-1 blockade in classical Hodgkin lymphoma. Profiled with immunoSEQ multiplex PCR; TCRdb holds only in-frame clones, not every one. The sample has about 85,000 clones; nearly 95% are singletons. The sample here was peripheral blood mononuclear cells (PBMCs), taken before the second cycle of nivolumab. These receptors all stem from a human donor with classical Hodgkin lymphoma. Both conserved end residues are trimmed from each CDR3.

j_gene | v_gene | CDR3aa
TRBJ1-5 | TRBV23-1 | ASSQSSGAFNQPQH
TRBJ2-1 | TRBV6-6 | ASSFPYNEQF
TRBJ2-2 | TRBV14 | ASSPFIGTGGNTGELF
TRBJ2-5 | TRBV9 | ASSPPSGLQETQY
TRBJ1-2 | TRBV28 | ASAKRGQTGLNYGYT
TRBJ1-5 | TRBV2 | ASSGPMSPNYQPQH
TRBJ2-2 | TRBV5-1 | ASGLKAGGPGELF
TRBJ2-1 | TRBV18 | ASSPLAASYNEQF
TRBJ2-5 | TRBV9 | ASSVLQGVGETQY
TRBJ1-4 | TRBV4-1 | ASRNQGNEKLF
TRBJ2-3 | TRBV29-1 | SAADRADTQY
TRBJ1-4 | TRBV30 | AWSIGEGELF
TRBJ2-2 | TRBV7-9 | ASSLGGDGELF
TRBJ2-7 | TRBV14 | ASSETSYEQY
TRBJ2-7 | TRBV11-1 | ASSLERGQFYEQY
TRBJ2-3 | TRBV4-1 | ASSQDIAGGILRDTQY
TRBJ2-7 | TRBV6-5 | ASSYAVSYEQY
TRBJ2-7 | TRBV6-1 | ASSEVRAAKIYEQY
TRBJ2-7 | TRBV30 | AWQQGYEQY
TRBJ2-7 | TRBV28 | ASARWVGGYEQY